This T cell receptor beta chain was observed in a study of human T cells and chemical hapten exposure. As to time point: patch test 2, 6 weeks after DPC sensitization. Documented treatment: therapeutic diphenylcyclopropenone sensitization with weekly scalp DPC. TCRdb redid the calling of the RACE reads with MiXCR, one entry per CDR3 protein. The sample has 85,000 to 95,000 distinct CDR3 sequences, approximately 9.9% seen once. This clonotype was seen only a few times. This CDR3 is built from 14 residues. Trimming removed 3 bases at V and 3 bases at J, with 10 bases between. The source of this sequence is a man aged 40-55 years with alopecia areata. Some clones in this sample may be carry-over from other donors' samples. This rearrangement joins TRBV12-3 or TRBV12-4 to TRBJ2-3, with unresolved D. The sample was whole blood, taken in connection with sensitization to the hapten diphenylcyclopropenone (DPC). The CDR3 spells CASSFGVSTDTQYF. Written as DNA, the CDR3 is TGTGCCAGCAGTTTTGGAGTTTCGACAGATACGCAGTATTTT.